This T cell receptor (beta chain) was retrieved from a study of blood T cell repertoires in COVID-19. As handled by the study authors: Reference gene primer amplification gave nucleated cell count estimates. Measured with immunoSEQ multiplex PCR; TCRdb has only the in-frame clones, and not every one. V and J calls and clone size come straight from that table; D and trimming were deduced from the DNA. The sample has some 170,000 clones, 87% seen once; the top ten hold about 1.6%. The V gene's germline CDR1 is SQVTM and CDR2 ANQGSEA. This CDR3 region has 13 residues. With 7 bases clipped from V and 4 bases from J, the junction kept 6 bases outside the gene matches. This clone has just one count.

The rearrangement uses TRBV29-1 and TRBJ1-1, with 10 bases fitting TRBD1. The material sequenced was peripheral blood. The TCR originated in a woman aged 45 to 65 with acute or convalescent COVID-19. The DNA of the CDR3 is TGCAGCGCCCGGACAGGGGGAAGCACTGAAGCTTTCTTT. Translation: CSARTGGSTEAFF.